The 13 T cell receptor beta chains listed next were all sequenced from one sample in a study of OX40 agonist ivuxolimab in advanced cancers. The method was immunoSEQ multiplex PCR; TCRdb's version includes in-frame clones alone and lacks a portion of them. The sample shows approximately 82,000 clones, around 90% of them seen only once. This material consisted of CD4+ or CD8+ T cells sorted from blood, taken in a trial of the OX40 agonist ivuxolimab. These receptors were taken from an adult with an advanced solid tumor such as melanoma, head and neck, liver or kidney cancer.

The rearrangement joins TRBV4-1 to TRBJ1-2, with D perhaps matching TRBD1 (5 bases). V was clipped by 4 bases and J by 0 bases, with 18 bases between them. Per the germline V gene, CDR1 is MGHRA and CDR2 is YSYEKL. The CDR3 is 17 amino acids. CDR3 in amino acids: CASSRIPGLTANYGYTF. DNA for the CDR3: TGCGCCAGCAGCCGGATACCAGGGCTAACAGCTAACTATGGCTACACCTTC.

This clone was recorded only once. The V and J genes are TRBV5-1 and TRBJ1-3; weak D call: TRBD1 (5 bases). Germline V gene sequence: CDR1 SGHRS, CDR2 YFSETQ. V lost 4 bases, J lost 8 bases, and 13 bases lay in between. This CDR3 region has 13 residues. The CDR3 loop reads CASSRGQGDTIYF. CDR3 DNA: TGCGCCAGCAGCAGAGGACAAGGCGACACCATATATTTT. The full variable domain, its missing parts supplied by reference TRBV5-1 and TRBJ1-3, is KAGVTQTPRYLIKTRGQQVTLSCSPISGHRSVSWYQQTPGQGLQFLFEYFSETQRNKGNFPGRFSGRQFSNSRSEMNVSTLELGDSALYLCASSRGQGDTIYFGEGSWLTVV.

The count of this clone is one. The chain combines TRBV2 with TRBJ2-2; D tentatively fits TRBD1 or TRBD2 (5 bases each). Germline loops: CDR1 SNHLY, CDR2 FYNNEI. The ends were cut back, 2 bases at V and 6 bases at J, with 13 bases in the middle. The CDR3 sequence is 15 residues long. CDR3 in DNA: TGTGCCAGCAGTGAATGGGGGATAGGAGCCGGGGAGCTGTTTTTT. As protein: CASSEWGIGAGELFF.

The chain employs TRBV10-3 and TRBJ2-1; D is undetermined. V lost 4 bases and J lost 6, with 7 bases in between. CDR3 length: 12 residues. Germline assignment: CDR1 ENHRY and CDR2 SYGVKD. The CDR3 loop reads CAISAGSNEQFF. CDR3 sequence (DNA): TGTGCCATCAGTGCCGGGTCCAATGAGCAGTTCTTC.

This clone has just one count. The chain carries TRBV11-2 and TRBJ2-7, with a tentative D call TRBD1 (6 bases). The CDR3 consists of 16 residues. CDR1 is SGHAT and CDR2 is FQNNGV in the germline V gene. V was shortened by 1 base and J by 1 base, with 14 bases between the two germline ends. CDR3 sequence: CASSLGVTGRSYEQYF. In nucleotides, the CDR3 is TGTGCCAGCAGCTTAGGGGTTACAGGGAGATCCTACGAGCAGTACTTC.

This chain joins TRBV5-1 and TRBJ2-5; no firm D call. The J call is uncertain, as TRBJ2-7 better fits the DNA end. Germline CDR1 and CDR2: SGHRS and YFSETQ. The CDR3 contains 13 residues. CDR3 DNA: TGCGCCAGCACCAGTGACGTCTCCTACGAGCAGTACTTC. It yields the protein CASTSDVSYEQYF.

The rearrangement uses TRBV7-9 and TRBJ2-5; either TRBD1 or TRBD2 may fit D (6 bases each). The CDR3 is 15 residues long. CDR1 SEHNR and CDR2 FQNEAQ come from the germline V gene (reference sequence). The germline V and J ends were trimmed by 1 base and 2 bases, with 11 bases remaining between them. The CDR3 sequence: CASSLVGGPQETQYF. CDR3 DNA sequence: TGTGCCAGCAGCTTAGTAGGGGGGCCTCAAGAGACCCAGTACTTC.

The chain carries TRBV4-1 and TRBJ1-6; no clear D. Looked up from germline, CDR1 is MGHRA and CDR2 is YSYEKL. The V gene lost 3 bases and the J gene lost 10 bases, with 7 bases spanning the gap. This CDR3 spans 12 amino acids. CDR3 protein: CASSHDGSPLHF. The DNA of the CDR3 is TGCGCCAGCAGCCATGATGGCTCACCCCTCCACTTT.

This clone appeared a single time. The gene calls are TRBV4-2 and TRBJ1-4, with 8 bases aligning to TRBD1. The V gene end was trimmed by 4 bases and the J gene end by 0 bases; junction bases not matched to a gene: 13. Germline values: CDR1 LGHNA, CDR2 YNFKEQ. The CDR3 extends over 19 amino acids. CDR3 sequence reads: CASSREDVRGRATNEKLFF. CDR3 sequence (DNA): TGTGCCAGCAGCCGAGAAGATGTCAGGGGGCGCGCAACTAATGAAAAACTGTTTTTT.

This clone was seen a single time. The V call is TRBV5-6, the J call TRBJ2-3, with 11 bases that match TRBD2. Germline loops: CDR1 SGHDT, CDR2 YYEEEE. The CDR3 runs to 15 residues. The V segment lost 3 bases and the J segment 3 bases; nucleotides outside the gene matches: 3. For the CDR3, the DNA is TGTGCCAGCAGCTCGACTAGCGGGATGACAGATACGCAGTATTTT. It is translated as CASSSTSGMTDTQYF.

J is TRBJ2-6 and V is TRBV19; 8 bases match TRBD1. The CDR3 loop spans 17 amino acids. The V gene end was trimmed by 8 bases and the J gene end by 0 bases; junction bases not matched to a gene: 9. Germline lookup yields CDR1 LNHDA and CDR2 SQIVND (reference sequence). CDR3 DNA sequence: TGTGCCAGTTATACCGGGACAGGTGTCTCTGGGGCCAACGTCCTGACTTTC. Amino acid sequence: CASYTGTGVSGANVLTF. The variable domain in full, with the rest retrieved from reference TRBV19 and TRBJ2-6, is DGGITQSPKYLFRKEGQNVTLSCEQNLNHDAMYWYRQDPGQGLRLIYYSQIVNDFQKGDIAEGYSVSREKKESFPLTVTSAQKNPTAFYLCASYTGTGVSGANVLTFGAGSRLTVL.

This sequence joins TRBV7-3 and TRBJ2-1; TRBD2 is a possible D gene (5 bases). CDR1 and CDR2 from the germline V gene are SGHTA and FQGTGA. Trimming took 1 base from V and 0 from J, leaving 16 bases between them. This CDR3 is 18 amino acids long. CDR3 in amino acids: CASSLMSLGMTSYNEQFF. CDR3 nucleotides: TGTGCCAGCAGCTTAATGTCCCTCGGGATGACCTCCTACAATGAGCAGTTCTTC.

The gene calls are TRBV11-2 and TRBJ1-2; D is uncertain. The CDR3 runs 14 residues. V lost 0 bases to trimming and J lost 6 bases, with 11 bases between them. Germline loops: CDR1 SGHAT, CDR2 FQNNGV. The CDR3: CASSLEGLSDGYTF. DNA of the CDR3: TGTGCCAGCAGCTTAGAAGGGTTGTCGGATGGCTACACCTTC.